This is a list of T cell receptor beta chains from one sample in a study of blood T cell repertoires in COVID-19. Generated by immunoSEQ multiplex PCR, the TCRdb table keeps only in-frame clones and is missing some. This table holds 150,000 to 200,000 clones, about four fifths found once. The sequenced sample was peripheral blood. The source is a man aged 65-85 years who had recovered from COVID-19. The CDR3 runs from the conserved cysteine through the conserved F or W. Fields, in order: D gene, clone size, V gene, J gene, CDR3 protein, CDR3 DNA. D genes are given only for firm matches. Some rows mark clone size as missing; the rest say once, few, many or name a class of expanded clone.

NA	NA	TRBV5-1	TRBJ2-6	CASSSQGSGANVLTF	TGCGCCAGCAGTTCCCAGGGATCTGGGGCCAACGTCCTGACTTTC
TRBD1	NA	TRBV6-6	TRBJ1-2	CASSYPQGADYGYTF	TGTGCCAGCAGTTACCCACAGGGGGCGGACTATGGCTACACCTTC
TRBD2	NA	TRBV14	TRBJ2-2	CASSPGLAPTTGELFF	TGTGCCAGCAGCCCCGGACTAGCGCCGACAACCGGGGAGCTGTTTTTT
NA	NA	TRBV5-5	TRBJ2-3	CASSFQGDTDTQYF	TGTGCCAGCAGCTTTCAAGGGGACACAGATACGCAGTATTTT
NA	NA	TRBV24-1	TRBJ2-1	CATSDYSGGDWDEQFF	TGTGCCACCAGTGATTATAGCGGCGGAGATTGGGATGAGCAGTTCTTC
TRBD1	NA	TRBV10-3	TRBJ2-1	CAISIQGSHEQFF	TGTGCCATCAGCATACAGGGGTCCCATGAGCAGTTCTTC
NA	NA	TRBV5-1	TRBJ2-7	CASSNGLLNYEQYF	TGCGCCAGCAGCAACGGACTATTAAACTACGAGCAGTACTTC
NA	NA	TRBV7-9	TRBJ2-6	CASSLGRDFSGANVLTF	TGTGCCAGCAGCTTGGGCAGGGATTTTTCTGGGGCCAACGTCCTGACTTTC
TRBD2	NA	TRBV29-1	TRBJ2-2	CSVSPGLAGGANTGELFF	TGCAGCGTTTCTCCGGGACTAGCGGGAGGCGCGAACACCGGGGAGCTGTTTTTT
TRBD1	NA	TRBV6-5	TRBJ2-5	CASSYGRGKGETQYF	TGTGCCAGCAGTTACGGCAGGGGGAAGGGAGAGACCCAGTACTTC
TRBD2	NA	TRBV3-1/TRBV3-2	TRBJ2-1	CASSQDTSGRARFF	TGTGCCAGCAGCCAAGATACTAGCGGGAGGGCCCGGTTCTTC
NA	few	TRBV5-1	TRBJ1-4	CASSLVGASDEKLFF	TGCGCCAGCAGCTTGGTGGGGGCCTCTGACGAAAAACTGTTTTTT
NA	NA	TRBV7-9	TRBJ1-3	CASLDGGFSGNTIYF	TGTGCCAGCTTGGATGGGGGCTTCTCTGGAAACACCATATATTTT
TRBD2	NA	TRBV6-2/TRBV6-3	TRBJ2-2	CASSSPLAGGNTGELFF	TGTGCCAGCAGTTCTCCACTAGCGGGTGGGAACACCGGGGAGCTGTTTTTT
NA	NA	TRBV27	TRBJ1-3	CASSPLGGAGNTIYF	TGTGCCAGCAGTCCCCTTGGGGGGGCTGGAAACACCATATATTTT
TRBD2	NA	TRBV28	TRBJ2-1	CASRPGGRGRNEQFF	TGTGCCAGCAGACCTGGGGGGAGGGGTAGGAATGAGCAGTTCTTC
NA	few	TRBV11-3	TRBJ2-1	CASSPPGLNEQFF	TGTGCCAGCAGTCCGCCCGGGTTGAATGAGCAGTTCTTC
TRBD2	NA	TRBV10-1	TRBJ2-7	CASSESIGLAGVPYEQYF	TGCGCCAGCAGTGAGTCAATTGGGCTAGCGGGAGTCCCCTACGAGCAGTACTTC
NA	NA	TRBV5-1	TRBJ2-5	CASSLSGIQETQYF	TGCGCCAGCAGCTTGTCAGGGATCCAAGAGACCCAGTACTTC
NA	NA	TRBV5-4	TRBJ2-3	CASSRDRSTDTQYF	TGTGCCAGCAGCCGAGACAGGAGCACAGATACGCAGTATTTT
NA	NA	TRBV5-4	TRBJ2-7	CASSSPGTQGYEQYF	TGTGCCAGCAGCTCGCCAGGGACACAAGGCTACGAGCAGTACTTC
TRBD1	NA	TRBV2	TRBJ2-1	CASSLQGYLHEQFF	TGTGCCAGCAGTTTACAGGGGTACCTGCATGAGCAGTTCTTC
TRBD1	once	TRBV3-1/TRBV3-2	TRBJ2-4	CASSQGQTNIQYF	TGTGCCAGCAGCCAGGGACAGACCAACATTCAGTACTTC
TRBD2	NA	TRBV28	TRBJ2-5	CASSLGLAVKTQYF	TGTGCCAGCAGTCTGGGACTAGCGGTGAAGACCCAGTACTTC
TRBD1	NA	TRBV30	TRBJ2-2	CAWSLTGAGTGELFF	TGTGCCTGGAGTTTAACAGGGGCGGGCACCGGGGAGCTGTTTTTT
NA	NA	TRBV4-1	TRBJ1-2	CASSQGAGLYGHTF	TGCGCCAGCAGCCAAGGCGCAGGCCTTTATGGGCACACCTTC
NA	NA	TRBV2	TRBJ2-5	CASEGNAGETQYF	TGTGCCAGTGAGGGTAACGCGGGAGAGACCCAGTACTTC
TRBD1	NA	TRBV5-8	TRBJ1-5	CASSFAATGVDSNQPQHF	TGTGCCAGCAGCTTTGCGGCAACAGGGGTCGATAGCAATCAGCCCCAGCATTTT
NA	NA	TRBV7-6	TRBJ2-2	CASRGTGNTGELFF	TGTGCCAGCAGGGGGACTGGGAACACCGGGGAGCTGTTTTTT
TRBD2	NA	TRBV2	TRBJ2-1	CASSALAGAYNEQFF	TGTGCCAGCAGTGCATTAGCGGGAGCTTACAATGAGCAGTTCTTC
NA	NA	TRBV19	TRBJ1-1	CASSTLAGSGTEAFF	TGTGCCAGTAGTACCCTCGCGGGAAGTGGGACTGAAGCTTTCTTT
TRBD2	NA	TRBV10-1	TRBJ2-1	CASRLSTKRELYNEQFF	TGCGCCAGCAGACTTTCTACTAAGCGGGAGTTGTACAATGAGCAGTTCTTC